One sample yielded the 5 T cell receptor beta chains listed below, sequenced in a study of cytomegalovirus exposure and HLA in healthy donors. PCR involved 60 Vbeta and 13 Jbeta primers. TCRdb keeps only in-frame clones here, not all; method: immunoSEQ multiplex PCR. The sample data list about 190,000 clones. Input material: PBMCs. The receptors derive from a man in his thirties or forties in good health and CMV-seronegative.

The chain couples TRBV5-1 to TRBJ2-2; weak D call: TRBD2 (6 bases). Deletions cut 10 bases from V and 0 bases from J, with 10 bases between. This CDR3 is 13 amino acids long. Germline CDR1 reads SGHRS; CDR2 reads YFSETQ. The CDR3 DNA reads TGCGCCGCGGCGGGACCGAACACCGGGGAGCTGTTTTTT. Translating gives CAAAGPNTGELFF.

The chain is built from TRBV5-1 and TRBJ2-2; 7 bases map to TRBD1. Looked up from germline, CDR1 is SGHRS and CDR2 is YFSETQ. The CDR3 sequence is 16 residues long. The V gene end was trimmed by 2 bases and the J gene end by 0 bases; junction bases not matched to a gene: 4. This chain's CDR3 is CASSLSGTANTGELFF. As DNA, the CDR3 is TGCGCCAGCAGCTTATCCGGGACAGCGAACACCGGGGAGCTGTTTTTT. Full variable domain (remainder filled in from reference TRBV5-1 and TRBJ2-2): KAGVTQTPRYLIKTRGQQVTLSCSPISGHRSVSWYQQTPGQGLQFLFEYFSETQRNKGNFPGRFSGRQFSNSRSEMNVSTLELGDSALYLCASSLSGTANTGELFFGEGSRLTVL.

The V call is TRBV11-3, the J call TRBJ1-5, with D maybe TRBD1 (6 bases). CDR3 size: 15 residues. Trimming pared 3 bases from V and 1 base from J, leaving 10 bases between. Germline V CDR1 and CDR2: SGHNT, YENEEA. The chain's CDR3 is CASSLDSTSNQPQHF. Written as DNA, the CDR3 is TGTGCCAGCAGCTTGGACAGTACGAGCAATCAGCCCCAGCATTTT.

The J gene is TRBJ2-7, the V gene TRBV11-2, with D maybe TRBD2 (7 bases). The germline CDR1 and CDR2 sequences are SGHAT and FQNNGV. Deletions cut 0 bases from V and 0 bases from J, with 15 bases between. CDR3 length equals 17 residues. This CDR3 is CASSLDLAGAPSYEQYF. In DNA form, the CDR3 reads TGTGCCAGCAGCTTAGATCTCGCGGGGGCCCCCTCCTACGAGCAGTACTTC.

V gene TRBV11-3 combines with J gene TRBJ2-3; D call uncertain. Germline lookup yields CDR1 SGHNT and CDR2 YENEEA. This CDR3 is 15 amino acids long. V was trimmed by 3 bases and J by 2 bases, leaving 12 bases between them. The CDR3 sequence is CASSLGSTFTDTQYF. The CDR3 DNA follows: TGTGCCAGCAGCTTGGGCAGCACATTCACAGATACGCAGTATTTT.